These T cell receptor beta chains were read from a single sample in a study of shared clonotypes between healthy human individuals. The assay was immunoSEQ multiplex PCR, and TCRdb's table has in-frame clones only and misses some. Among approximately 500,000 clones listed, 90% to 97% were seen once. The sequenced sample was naive CD4+ T cells sorted from blood. These receptors were taken from a young woman in good health. Each CDR3 is given with its conserved first and last residue. Each record gives: J gene, D gene, V gene, CDR3 protein. D genes are given only for firm matches.

>TRBJ1-4|-|TRBV28
CASSLNVEKLFF
>TRBJ2-7|-|TRBV4-1
CASSQGRQGGHEQYF
>TRBJ2-2|TRBD2|TRBV5-1
CASSLTSGIGTGELFF
>-|TRBD1|TRBV6-5
CASSGGTGVAYEQYF
>TRBJ2-4|TRBD1|TRBV6-4
CASITKGDRLLKNIQYF
>TRBJ2-7|TRBD2|TRBV28
CASSLSPSSGRASYEQYF
>TRBJ1-2|TRBD1|TRBV7-3
CASSLGAPGGSYGYTF
>TRBJ2-7|-|TRBV5-4
CASRTLGGEQYF
>TRBJ1-4|TRBD1|TRBV2
CASRAQGAGEKLFF
>TRBJ2-5|TRBD2|TRBV15
CATSRDFNLAGGGQYF
>TRBJ2-7|-|TRBV5-1
CASSLPPDEQYF
>TRBJ1-2|TRBD1|TRBV20-1
CRQGADGYTF
>TRBJ2-5|-|TRBV11-2
CASSFMTILGKETQYF
>TRBJ1-5|-|TRBV5-1
CASSLSGEGNQPQHF
>TRBJ2-7|TRBD1|TRBV2
CASSFDRGISYEQYF
>TRBJ1-1|-|TRBV10-3
CAISERGTEAFF
>TRBJ2-1|-|TRBV4-1
CASSYHGSGSYNEQFF
>TRBJ2-1|-|TRBV21-1
CASSKAGPCTSGKCNEQFF
>TRBJ2-5|-|TRBV5-1
CASSLGAGWETQYF
>TRBJ2-1|TRBD1|TRBV7-2
CASSWGQGSYNEQFF
>TRBJ2-3|TRBD2|TRBV7-2
CASSLVGTSGRTDTQYF
>TRBJ1-5|-|TRBV19
CASAFGSTQHF
>TRBJ2-5|TRBD1|TRBV7-9
CASSLFGLLQGAPETQYF
>TRBJ2-7|-|TRBV10-3
CAISRDGSYEQYF
>-|-|TRBV4-1
CASSQGFAGKTYEQYF
>TRBJ1-2|TRBD1|TRBV18
CASSRLGTGDTGYTF
>TRBJ2-3|TRBD2|TRBV7-2
CASSLALAGLIVDTQYF
>TRBJ2-2|-|TRBV18
CASSPVENTGELFF
>TRBJ2-2|TRBD2|TRBV27
CASRGLARVNTGELFF
>TRBJ2-6|-|TRBV27
CASSSVVSGANVLTF
>TRBJ2-3|TRBD1|TRBV7-3
CASSPSGQGTDTQYF
>TRBJ1-2|TRBD1|TRBV4-2
CASSPRTGGEKRNYGYTF
>TRBJ1-5|-|TRBV9
CASSGRDDRDQPQHF
>TRBJ1-5|-|TRBV5-8
CASSHSRRGIQPQHF
>TRBJ1-4|-|TRBV7-9
CASSSRIGGEKLFF
>TRBJ2-3|-|TRBV18
CASSPPRRRESSDTQYF
>TRBJ2-3|TRBD2|TRBV5-1
CASTLAGGTDTQYF
>TRBJ1-1|-|TRBV28
CASSLWTEGAEAFF
>TRBJ2-7|TRBD2|TRBV5-4
CASSPGGTYEQYF
>TRBJ2-1|TRBD1|TRBV9
CASSPRQGASEQFF
>TRBJ2-7|TRBD2|TRBV27
CASSLSPGTTVEQYF